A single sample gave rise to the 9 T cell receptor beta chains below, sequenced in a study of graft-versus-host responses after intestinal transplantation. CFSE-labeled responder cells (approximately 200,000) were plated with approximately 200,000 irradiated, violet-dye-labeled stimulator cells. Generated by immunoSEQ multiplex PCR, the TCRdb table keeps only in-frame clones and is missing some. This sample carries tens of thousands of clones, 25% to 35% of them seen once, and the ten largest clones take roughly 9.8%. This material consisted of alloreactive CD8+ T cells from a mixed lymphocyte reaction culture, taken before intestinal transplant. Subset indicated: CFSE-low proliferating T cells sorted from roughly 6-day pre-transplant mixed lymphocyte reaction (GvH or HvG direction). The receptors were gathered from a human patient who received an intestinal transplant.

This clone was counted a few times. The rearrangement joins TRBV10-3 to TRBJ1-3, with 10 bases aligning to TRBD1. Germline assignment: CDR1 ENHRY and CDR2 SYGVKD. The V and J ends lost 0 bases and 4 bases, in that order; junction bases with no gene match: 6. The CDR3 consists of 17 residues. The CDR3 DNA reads TGTGCCATCAGTGAGTCGAGAGGGACAGGGGACGGAAACACCATATATTTT. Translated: CAISESRGTGDGNTIYF.

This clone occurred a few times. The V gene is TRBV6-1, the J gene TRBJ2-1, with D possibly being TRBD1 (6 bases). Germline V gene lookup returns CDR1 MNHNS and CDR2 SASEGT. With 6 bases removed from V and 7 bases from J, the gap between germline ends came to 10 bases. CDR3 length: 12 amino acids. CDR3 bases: TGTGCCAGCAGCCAGACAGGTAATGAGCAGTTCTTC. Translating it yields CASSQTGNEQFF.

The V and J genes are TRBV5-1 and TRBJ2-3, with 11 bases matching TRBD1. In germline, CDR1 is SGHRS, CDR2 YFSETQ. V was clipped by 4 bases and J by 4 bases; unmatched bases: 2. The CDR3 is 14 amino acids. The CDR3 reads CASSLGQGADTQYF. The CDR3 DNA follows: TGCGCCAGCAGCCTGGGACAGGGGGCAGATACGCAGTATTTT.

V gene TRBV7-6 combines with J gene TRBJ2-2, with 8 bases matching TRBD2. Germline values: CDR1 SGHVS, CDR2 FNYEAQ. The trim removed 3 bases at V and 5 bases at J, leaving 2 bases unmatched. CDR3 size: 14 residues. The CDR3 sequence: CASSLGGGTGELFF. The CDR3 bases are TGTGCCAGCAGCTTGGGCGGGGGGACCGGGGAGCTGTTTTTT.

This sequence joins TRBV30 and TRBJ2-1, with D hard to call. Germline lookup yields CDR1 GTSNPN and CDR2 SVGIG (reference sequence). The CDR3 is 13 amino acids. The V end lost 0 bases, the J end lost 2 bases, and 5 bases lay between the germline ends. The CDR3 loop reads CAWSVIPYNEQFF. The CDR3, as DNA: TGTGCCTGGAGTGTAATTCCCTACAATGAGCAGTTCTTC.

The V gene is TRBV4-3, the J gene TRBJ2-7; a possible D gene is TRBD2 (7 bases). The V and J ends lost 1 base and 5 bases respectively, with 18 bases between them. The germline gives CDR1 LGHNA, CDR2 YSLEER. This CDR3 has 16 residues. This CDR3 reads CASSQVAQGGDDEQYF. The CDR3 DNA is TGCGCCAGCAGCCAAGTTGCCCAAGGGGGGGATGACGAGCAGTACTTC.

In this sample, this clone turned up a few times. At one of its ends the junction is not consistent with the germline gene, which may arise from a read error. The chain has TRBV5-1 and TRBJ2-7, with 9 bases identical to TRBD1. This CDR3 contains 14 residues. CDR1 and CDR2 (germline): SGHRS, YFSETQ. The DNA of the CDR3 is TGCGCCAGGGGACAGGGTAAAGAGAGGGACCCCGCCCACTTC. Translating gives CARGQGKERDPAHF. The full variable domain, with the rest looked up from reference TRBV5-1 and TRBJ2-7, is KAGVTQTPRYLIKTRGQQVTLSCSPISGHRSVSWYQQTPGQGLQFLFEYFSETQRNKGNFPGRFSGRQFSNSRSEMNVSTLELGDSALYLCARGQGKERDPAHFGPGTRLTVT.

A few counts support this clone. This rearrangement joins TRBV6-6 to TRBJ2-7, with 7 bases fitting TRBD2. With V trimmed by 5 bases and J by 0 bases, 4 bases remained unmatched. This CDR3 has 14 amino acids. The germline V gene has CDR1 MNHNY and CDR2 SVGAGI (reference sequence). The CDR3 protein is CASSPLADSYEQYF. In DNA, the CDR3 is TGTGCCAGCAGTCCTCTAGCGGACTCCTACGAGCAGTACTTC.

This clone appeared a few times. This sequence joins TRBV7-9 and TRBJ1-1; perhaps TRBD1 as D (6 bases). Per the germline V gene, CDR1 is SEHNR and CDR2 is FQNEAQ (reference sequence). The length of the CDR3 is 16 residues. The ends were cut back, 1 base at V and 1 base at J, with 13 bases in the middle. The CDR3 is CASSLVFVDRNTEAFF. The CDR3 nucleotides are TGTGCCAGCAGCTTAGTCTTTGTGGACAGGAACACTGAAGCTTTCTTT.